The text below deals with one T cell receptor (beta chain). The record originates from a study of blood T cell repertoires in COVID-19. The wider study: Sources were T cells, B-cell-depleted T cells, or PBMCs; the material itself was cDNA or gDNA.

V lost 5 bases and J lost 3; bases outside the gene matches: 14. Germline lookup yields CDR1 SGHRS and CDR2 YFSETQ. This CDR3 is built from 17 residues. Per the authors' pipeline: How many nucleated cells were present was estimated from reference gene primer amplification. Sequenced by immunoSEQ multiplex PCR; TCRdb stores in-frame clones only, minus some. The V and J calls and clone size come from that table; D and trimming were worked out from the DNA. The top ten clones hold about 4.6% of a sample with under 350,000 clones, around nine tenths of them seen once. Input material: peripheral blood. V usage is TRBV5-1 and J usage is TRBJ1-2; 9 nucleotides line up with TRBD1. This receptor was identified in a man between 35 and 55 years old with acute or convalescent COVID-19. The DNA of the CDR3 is TGCGCCAGCAGTAGTCGGGACAGGGTTAGTGGAGACTATGGCTACACCTTC. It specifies CASSSRDRVSGDYGYTF.